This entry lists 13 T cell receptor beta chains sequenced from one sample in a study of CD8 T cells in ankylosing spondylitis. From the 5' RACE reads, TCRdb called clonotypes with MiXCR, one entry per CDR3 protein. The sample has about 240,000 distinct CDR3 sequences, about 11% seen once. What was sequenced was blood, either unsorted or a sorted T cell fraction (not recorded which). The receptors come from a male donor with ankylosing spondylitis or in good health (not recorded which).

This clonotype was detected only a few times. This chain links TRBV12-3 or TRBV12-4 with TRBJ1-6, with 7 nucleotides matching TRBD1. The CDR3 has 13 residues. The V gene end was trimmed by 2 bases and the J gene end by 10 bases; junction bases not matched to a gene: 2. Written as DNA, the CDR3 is TGTGCCAGCAGTTTATTGGGACAGTCACCCCTCCACTTT. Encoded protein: CASSLLGQSPLHF.

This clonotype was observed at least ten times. CDR3 sequence reads: CASSHRVSDWGDTQYF. The CDR3 DNA sequence: TGTGCCAGCAGTCACCGGGTCTCCGATTGGGGAGATACGCAGTATTTT. This chain uses TRBV12-3 or TRBV12-4 with TRBJ2-3; no firm D call. V shed 5 bases and J shed 5 bases, with 20 bases lying between them. CDR3 length: 16 residues.

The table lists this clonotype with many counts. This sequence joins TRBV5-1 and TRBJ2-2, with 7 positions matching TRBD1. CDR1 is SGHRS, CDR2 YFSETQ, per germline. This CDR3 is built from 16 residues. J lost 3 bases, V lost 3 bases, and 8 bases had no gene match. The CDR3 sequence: CASSSLQGIDTGELFF. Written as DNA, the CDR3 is TGCGCCAGCAGCTCGTTACAGGGGATAGACACCGGGGAGCTGTTTTTT.

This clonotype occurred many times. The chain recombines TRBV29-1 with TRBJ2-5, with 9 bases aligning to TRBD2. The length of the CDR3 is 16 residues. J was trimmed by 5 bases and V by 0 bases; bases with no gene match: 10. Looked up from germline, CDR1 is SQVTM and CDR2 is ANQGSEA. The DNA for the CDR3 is TGCAGCGTTGAAGATTTCCAGGCTAGCGGGAAGGAGACCCAGTACTTC. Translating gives CSVEDFQASGKETQYF.

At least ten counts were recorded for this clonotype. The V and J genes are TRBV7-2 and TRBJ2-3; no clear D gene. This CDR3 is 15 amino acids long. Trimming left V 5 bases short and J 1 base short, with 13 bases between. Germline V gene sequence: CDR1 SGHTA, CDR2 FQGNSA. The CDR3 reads CASSPLGRGTDTQYF. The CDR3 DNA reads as TGTGCCAGCAGCCCGCTTGGAAGGGGCACAGATACGCAGTATTTT.

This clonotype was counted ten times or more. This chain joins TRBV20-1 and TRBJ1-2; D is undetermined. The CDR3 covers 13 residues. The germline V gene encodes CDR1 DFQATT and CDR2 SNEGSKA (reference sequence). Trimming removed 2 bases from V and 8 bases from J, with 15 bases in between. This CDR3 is CSARFDTPEGYTF. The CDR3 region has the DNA TGCAGTGCTAGATTCGACACCCCCGAGGGCTACACCTTC.

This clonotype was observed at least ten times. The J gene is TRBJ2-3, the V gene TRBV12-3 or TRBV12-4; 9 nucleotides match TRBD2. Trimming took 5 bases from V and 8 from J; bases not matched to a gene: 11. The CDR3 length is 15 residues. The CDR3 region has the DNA TGTGCCAGCAGTCTAACTAGCGGGCCAGCTACTACGCAGTATTTT. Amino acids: CASSLTSGPATTQYF.

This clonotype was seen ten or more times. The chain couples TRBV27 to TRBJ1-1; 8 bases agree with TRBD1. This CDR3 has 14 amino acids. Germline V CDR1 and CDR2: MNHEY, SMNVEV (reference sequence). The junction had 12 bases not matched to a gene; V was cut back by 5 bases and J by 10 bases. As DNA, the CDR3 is TGTGCCAGCAGTCCGCGCAGGGGGCTGCCGGCAGCTTTCTTT. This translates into CASSPRRGLPAAFF.

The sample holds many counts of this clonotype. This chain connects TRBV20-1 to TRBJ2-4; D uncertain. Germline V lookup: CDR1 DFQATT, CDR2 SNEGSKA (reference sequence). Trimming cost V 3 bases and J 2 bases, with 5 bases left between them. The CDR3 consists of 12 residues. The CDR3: CSASPTKNIQYF. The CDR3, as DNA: TGCAGTGCTAGCCCAACCAAAAACATTCAGTACTTC.

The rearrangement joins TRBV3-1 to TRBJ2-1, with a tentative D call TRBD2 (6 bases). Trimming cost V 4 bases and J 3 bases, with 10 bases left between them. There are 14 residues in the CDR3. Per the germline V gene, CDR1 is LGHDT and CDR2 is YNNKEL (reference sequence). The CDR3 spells CASSPSGDYNEQFF. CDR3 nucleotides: TGTGCCAGCAGCCCCTCGGGGGACTACAATGAGCAGTTCTTC.

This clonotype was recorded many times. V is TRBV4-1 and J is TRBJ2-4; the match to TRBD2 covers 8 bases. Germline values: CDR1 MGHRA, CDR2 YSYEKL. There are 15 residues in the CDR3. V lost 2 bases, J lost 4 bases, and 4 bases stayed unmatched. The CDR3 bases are TGCGCCAGCAGCCAACCTGCGGGGGGTAAAAACATTCAGTACTTC. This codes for CASSQPAGGKNIQYF.

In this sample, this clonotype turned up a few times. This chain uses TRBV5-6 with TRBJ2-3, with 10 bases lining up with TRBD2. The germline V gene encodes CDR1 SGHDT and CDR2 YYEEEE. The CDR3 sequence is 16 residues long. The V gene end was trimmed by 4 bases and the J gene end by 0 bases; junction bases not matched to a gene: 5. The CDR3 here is CASSIGLAESTDTQYF. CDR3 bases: TGTGCCAGCAGCATCGGACTAGCGGAGAGCACAGATACGCAGTATTTT. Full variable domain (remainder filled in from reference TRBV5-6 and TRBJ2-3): DAGVTQSPTHLIKTRGQQVTLRCSPKSGHDTVSWYQQALGQGPQFIFQYYEEEERQRGNFPDRFSGHQFPNYSSELNVNALLLGDSALYLCASSIGLAESTDTQYFGPGTRLTVL.

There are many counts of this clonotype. The CDR3 loop is CASCRARISDTEAFF. CDR3 nucleotides: TGTGCCAGCTGCCGCGCCCGAATTTCGGACACTGAAGCTTTCTTT. The chain uses TRBV28 and TRBJ1-1; D not certain. Germline V gene sequence: CDR1 MDHEN, CDR2 SYDVKM. The CDR3 loop spans 15 amino acids. V dropped 8 bases and J dropped 3 bases, with 19 bases sitting between them.